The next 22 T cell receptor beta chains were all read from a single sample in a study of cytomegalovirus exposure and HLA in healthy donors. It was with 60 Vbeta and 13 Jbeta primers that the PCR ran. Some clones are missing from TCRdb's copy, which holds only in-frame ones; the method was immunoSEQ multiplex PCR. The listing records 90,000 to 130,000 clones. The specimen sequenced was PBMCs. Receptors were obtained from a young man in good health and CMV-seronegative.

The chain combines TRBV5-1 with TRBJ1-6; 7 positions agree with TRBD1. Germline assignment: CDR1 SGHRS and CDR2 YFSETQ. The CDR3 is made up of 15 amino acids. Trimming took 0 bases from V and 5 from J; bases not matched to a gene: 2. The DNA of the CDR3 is TGCGCCAGCAGCTTGGAAGACAGGGATAATTCACCCCTCCACTTT. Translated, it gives CASSLEDRDNSPLHF.

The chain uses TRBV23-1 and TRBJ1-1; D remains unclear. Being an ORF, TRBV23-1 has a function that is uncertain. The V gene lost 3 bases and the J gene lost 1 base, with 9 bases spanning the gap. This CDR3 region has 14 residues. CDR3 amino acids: CASSHTPGNTEAFF. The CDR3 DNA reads TGCGCCAGCAGTCATACACCGGGGAACACTGAAGCTTTCTTT.

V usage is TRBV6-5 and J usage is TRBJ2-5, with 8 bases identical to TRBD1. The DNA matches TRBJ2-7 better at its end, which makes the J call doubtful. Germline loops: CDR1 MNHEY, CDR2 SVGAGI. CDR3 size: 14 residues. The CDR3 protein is CASSRQGSSYEQYF. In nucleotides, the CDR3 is TGTGCCAGCAGTAGACAGGGGAGCTCCTACGAGCAGTACTTC.

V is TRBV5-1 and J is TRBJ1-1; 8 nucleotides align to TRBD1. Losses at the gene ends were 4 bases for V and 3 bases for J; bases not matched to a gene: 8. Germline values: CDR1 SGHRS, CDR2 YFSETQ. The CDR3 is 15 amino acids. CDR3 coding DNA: TGCGCCAGCAGCCGCGGCAGGGGGCCAGACACTGAAGCTTTCTTT. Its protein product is CASSRGRGPDTEAFF.

CDR3 sequence: CASLGQLKTEAFF. The CDR3 DNA follows: TGTGCCAGCCTCGGACAGCTAAAAACTGAAGCTTTCTTT. This rearrangement joins TRBV6-5 to TRBJ1-1; maybe TRBD1 (6 bases). Trimming pared 8 bases from V and 5 bases from J, leaving 15 bases between. This CDR3 is built from 13 residues. From germline, CDR1 is MNHEY and CDR2 SVGAGI.

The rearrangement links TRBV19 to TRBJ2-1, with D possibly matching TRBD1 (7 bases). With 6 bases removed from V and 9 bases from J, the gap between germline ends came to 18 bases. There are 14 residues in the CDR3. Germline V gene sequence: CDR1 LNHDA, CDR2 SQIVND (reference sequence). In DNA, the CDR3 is TGTGCCAGTAGAAGGTCAGGACAGGAGGGTGAGCAGTTCTTC. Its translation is CASRRSGQEGEQFF.

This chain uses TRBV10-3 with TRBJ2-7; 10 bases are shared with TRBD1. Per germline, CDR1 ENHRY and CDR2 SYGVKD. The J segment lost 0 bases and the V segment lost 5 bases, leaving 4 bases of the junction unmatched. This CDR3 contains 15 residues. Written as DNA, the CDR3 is TGTGCCATCAGTTCCGGGGACAGGGGCTCCTACGAGCAGTACTTC. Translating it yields CAISSGDRGSYEQYF.

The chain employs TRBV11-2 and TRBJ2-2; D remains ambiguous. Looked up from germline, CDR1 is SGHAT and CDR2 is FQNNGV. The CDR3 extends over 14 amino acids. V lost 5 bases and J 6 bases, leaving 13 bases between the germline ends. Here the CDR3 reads CASSPYHEAGELFF. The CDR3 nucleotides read TGTGCCAGCAGCCCCTACCACGAGGCCGGGGAGCTGTTTTTT.

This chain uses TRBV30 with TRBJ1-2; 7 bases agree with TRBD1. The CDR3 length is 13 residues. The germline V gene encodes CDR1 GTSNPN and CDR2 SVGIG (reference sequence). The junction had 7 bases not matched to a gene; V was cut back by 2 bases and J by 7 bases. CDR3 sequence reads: CAWSYRGSSGYTF. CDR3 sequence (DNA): TGTGCCTGGAGTTACAGGGGCTCCTCTGGCTACACCTTC.

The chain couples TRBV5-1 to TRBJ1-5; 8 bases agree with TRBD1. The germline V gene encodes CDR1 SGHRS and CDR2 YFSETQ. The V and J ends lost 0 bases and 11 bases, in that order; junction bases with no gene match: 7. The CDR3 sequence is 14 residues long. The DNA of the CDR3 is TGCGCCAGCAGCTTGGGGGCAGGGGGCTCGACCCAGCATTTT. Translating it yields CASSLGAGGSTQHF.

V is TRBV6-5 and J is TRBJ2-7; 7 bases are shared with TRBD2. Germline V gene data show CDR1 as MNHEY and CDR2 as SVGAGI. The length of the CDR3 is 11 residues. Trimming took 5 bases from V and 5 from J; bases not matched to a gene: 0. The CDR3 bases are TGTGCCAGCAGTCGGGGGGACGAGCAGTACTTC. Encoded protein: CASSRGDEQYF.

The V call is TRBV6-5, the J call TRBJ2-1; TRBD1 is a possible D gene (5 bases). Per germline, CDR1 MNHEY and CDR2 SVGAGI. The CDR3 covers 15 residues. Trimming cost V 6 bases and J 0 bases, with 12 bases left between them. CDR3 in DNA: TGTGCCAGCAGCCCCCACAGGAGCTCCTACAATGAGCAGTTCTTC. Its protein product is CASSPHRSSYNEQFF.

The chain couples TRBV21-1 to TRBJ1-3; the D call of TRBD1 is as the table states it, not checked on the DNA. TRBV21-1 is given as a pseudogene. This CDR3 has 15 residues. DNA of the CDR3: TGTGCCAGCAGCAGGCACAGGCCGGCTGGAAACACCATATATTTT. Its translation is CASSRHRPAGNTIYF.

CDR3 sequence: CASSLTGLAGALGTGELFF. The CDR3 DNA follows: TGTGCCAGCAGCTTAACGGGACTAGCGGGGGCCCTGGGCACCGGGGAGCTGTTTTTT. The chain carries TRBV11-2 and TRBJ2-2, with 14 bases lining up with TRBD2. CDR1 and CDR2 from the germline V gene are SGHAT and FQNNGV. V lost 2 bases, J lost 4 bases, and 9 bases stayed unmatched. The CDR3 contains 19 residues. Full variable domain (remainder filled in from reference TRBV11-2 and TRBJ2-2): EAGVAQSPRYKIIEKRQSVAFWCNPISGHATLYWYQQILGQGPKLLIQFQNNGVVDDSQLPKDRFSAERLKGVDSTLKIQPAKLEDSAVYLCASSLTGLAGALGTGELFFGEGSRLTVL.

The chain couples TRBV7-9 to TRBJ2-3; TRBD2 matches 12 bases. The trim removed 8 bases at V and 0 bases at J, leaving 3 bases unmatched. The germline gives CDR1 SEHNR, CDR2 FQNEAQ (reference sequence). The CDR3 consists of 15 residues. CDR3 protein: CASPSGGASTDTQYF. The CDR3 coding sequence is TGTGCCAGCCCTAGCGGGGGGGCCAGCACAGATACGCAGTATTTT.

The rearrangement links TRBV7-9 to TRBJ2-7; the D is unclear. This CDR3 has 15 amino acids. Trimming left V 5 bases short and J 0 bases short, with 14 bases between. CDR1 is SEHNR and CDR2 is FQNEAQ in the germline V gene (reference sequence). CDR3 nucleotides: TGTGCCAGCAGCCAGGTCCCGCGTTCCTCCTACGAGCAGTACTTC. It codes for CASSQVPRSSYEQYF.

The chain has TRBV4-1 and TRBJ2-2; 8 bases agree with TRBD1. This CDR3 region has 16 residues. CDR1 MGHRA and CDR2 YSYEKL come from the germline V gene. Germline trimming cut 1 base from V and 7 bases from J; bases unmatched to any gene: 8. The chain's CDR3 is CASSQATHRGDGELFF. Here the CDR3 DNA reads TGCGCCAGCAGCCAAGCCACGCACAGGGGGGACGGGGAGCTGTTTTTT.

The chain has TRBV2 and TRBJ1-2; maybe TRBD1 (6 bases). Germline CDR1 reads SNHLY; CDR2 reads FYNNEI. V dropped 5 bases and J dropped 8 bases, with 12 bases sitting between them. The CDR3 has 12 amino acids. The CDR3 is CASSKDDRGYTF. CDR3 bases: TGTGCCAGCAGTAAAGACGACAGGGGCTACACCTTC.

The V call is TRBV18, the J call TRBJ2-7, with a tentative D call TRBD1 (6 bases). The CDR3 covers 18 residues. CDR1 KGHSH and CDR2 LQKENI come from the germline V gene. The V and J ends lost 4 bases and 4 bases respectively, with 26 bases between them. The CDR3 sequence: CASSRTNQATGTLYEQYF. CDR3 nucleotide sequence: TGTGCCAGCTCACGGACCAACCAGGCGACAGGAACCTTATACGAGCAGTACTTC.

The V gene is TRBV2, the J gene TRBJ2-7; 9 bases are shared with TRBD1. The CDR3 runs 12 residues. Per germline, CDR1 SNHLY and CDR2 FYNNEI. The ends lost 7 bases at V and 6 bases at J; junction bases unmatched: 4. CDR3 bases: TGTGCCAGCACCCAGGACAGGGGCGAGCAGTACTTC. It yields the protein CASTQDRGEQYF.

Here the CDR3 reads CASSATAGGTEAFF. CDR3 DNA sequence: TGTGCCAGTAGTGCTACGGCAGGGGGCACTGAAGCTTTCTTT. The J gene is TRBJ1-1, the V gene TRBV19; TRBD1 agrees at 7 bases. Germline trimming cut 5 bases from V and 4 bases from J; bases unmatched to any gene: 7. CDR1 is LNHDA and CDR2 is SQIVND in the germline V gene (reference sequence). The CDR3 is made up of 14 amino acids.

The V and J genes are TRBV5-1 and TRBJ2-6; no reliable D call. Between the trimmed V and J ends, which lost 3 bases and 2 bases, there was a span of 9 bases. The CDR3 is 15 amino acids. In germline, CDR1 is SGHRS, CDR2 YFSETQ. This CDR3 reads CASSSMTTGANVLTF. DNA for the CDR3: TGCGCCAGCAGCTCCATGACAACTGGGGCCAACGTCCTGACTTTC. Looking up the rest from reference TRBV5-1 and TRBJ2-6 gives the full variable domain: KAGVTQTPRYLIKTRGQQVTLSCSPISGHRSVSWYQQTPGQGLQFLFEYFSETQRNKGNFPGRFSGRQFSNSRSEMNVSTLELGDSALYLCASSSMTTGANVLTFGAGSRLTVL.